The entry that follows covers one TCR beta chain sequence. The data stem from a study of cytomegalovirus exposure and HLA in healthy donors. The germline gives CDR1 SGHRS, CDR2 YFSETQ. V was pared by 2 bases and J by 0 bases, with 5 bases of the junction left unmatched. This CDR3 has 16 amino acids. The PCR was carried out with 60 Vbeta primers and 13 Jbeta primers. The repertoire was sequenced with immunoSEQ multiplex PCR; TCRdb's copy has only in-frame clones and lacks some. The repertoire holds tens of thousands of clones, 70% seen once, with about 8.9% in the top ten. V usage is TRBV5-1 and J usage is TRBJ2-5; TRBD1 matches 9 bases. The source material was PBMCs. This TCR derives from a woman aged 50 to 65 in good health and CMV-seropositive. CDR3 sequence: CASSLGTGSNQETQYF. DNA of the CDR3: TGCGCCAGCAGCTTAGGGACAGGGAGTAACCAAGAGACCCAGTACTTC.